This TCR beta chain was identified in a study of blood T cell repertoires in COVID-19. Study in general: Acute-phase and convalescent COVID-19 samples originated in the United States, Italy and Spain. From T cells, B-cell-depleted T cells, or PBMCs came the material, which was cDNA or gDNA.

In the original processing: The assay estimated nucleated cells by amplifying reference gene primers. Assay used: immunoSEQ multiplex PCR; TCRdb lists only in-frame clones, some missing. The V and J calls and the clone size are those of that table, but D and trimming were determined from the DNA. The data hold about 60,000 clones, with 84% observed a single time. This clone was seen a handful of times. V shed 7 bases, J shed 2 bases, and the junction held 7 bases outside the gene matches. The germline CDR1 and CDR2 sequences are SNHLY and FYNNEI. There are 14 residues in the CDR3. Sequencing was done on a sample of peripheral blood. The TCR was taken from a human donor in a cohort sampled during active COVID-19. The V gene is TRBV2, the J gene TRBJ2-7; 8 positions agree with TRBD1. CDR3 loop: CASKVGQAPYEQYF. The CDR3 nucleotides are TGTGCCAGCAAGGTGGGACAGGCCCCCTACGAGCAGTACTTC.